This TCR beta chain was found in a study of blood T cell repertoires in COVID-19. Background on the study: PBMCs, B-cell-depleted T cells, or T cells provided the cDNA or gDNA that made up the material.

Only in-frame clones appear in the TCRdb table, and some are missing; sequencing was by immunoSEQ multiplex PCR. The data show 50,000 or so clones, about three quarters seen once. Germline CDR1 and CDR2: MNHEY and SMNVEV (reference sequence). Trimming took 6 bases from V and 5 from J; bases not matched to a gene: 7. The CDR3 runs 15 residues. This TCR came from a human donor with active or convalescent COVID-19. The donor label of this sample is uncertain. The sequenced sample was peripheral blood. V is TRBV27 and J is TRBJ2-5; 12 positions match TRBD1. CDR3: CASSIGTGGSETQYF. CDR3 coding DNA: TGTGCCAGCAGCATAGGGACAGGGGGCAGTGAGACCCAGTACTTC.